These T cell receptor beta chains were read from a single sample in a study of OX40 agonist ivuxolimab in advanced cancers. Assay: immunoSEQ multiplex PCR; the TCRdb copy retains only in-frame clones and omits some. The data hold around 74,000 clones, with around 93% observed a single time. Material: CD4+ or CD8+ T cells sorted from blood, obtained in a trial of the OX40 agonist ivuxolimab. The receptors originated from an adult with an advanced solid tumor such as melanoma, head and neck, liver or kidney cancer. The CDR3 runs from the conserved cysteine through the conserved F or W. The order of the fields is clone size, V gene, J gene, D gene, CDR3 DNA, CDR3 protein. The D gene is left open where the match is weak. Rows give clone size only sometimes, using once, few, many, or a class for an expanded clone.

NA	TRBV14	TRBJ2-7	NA	TGTGCCAGCAGCCAAGGGCCAGGGAACGTCTACGAGCAGTACTTC	CASSQGPGNVYEQYF
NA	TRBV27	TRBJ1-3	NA	TGTGCCAGCAGCATCTCACCCGGCAGTGGAAACACCATATATTTT	CASSISPGSGNTIYF
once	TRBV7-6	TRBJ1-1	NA	TGTGCCAGCAGCTTAGGTAGAAACACTGAAGCTTTCTTT	CASSLGRNTEAFF
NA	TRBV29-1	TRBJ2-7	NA	TGCAGCGTTGAAGTCCCCGAGTTCACGATATACGAGCAGTACTTC	CSVEVPEFTIYEQYF
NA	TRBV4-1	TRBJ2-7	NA	TGCGCCAGCAGCCAAACAGGAATCTCCTACGAGCAGTACTTC	CASSQTGISYEQYF
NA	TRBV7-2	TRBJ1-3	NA	TGTGCCAGCAGCTTAGGTCCCTGGTTAGAGAGCTCTGGAAACACCATATATTTT	CASSLGPWLESSGNTIYF
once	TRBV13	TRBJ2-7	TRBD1	TGTGCCAGCAGCCCCGGGACAGGCCCCGATGAGCAGTACTTC	CASSPGTGPDEQYF
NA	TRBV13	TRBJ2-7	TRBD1	TGTGCCAGCAGCTTAGGACAGGGGGCCTACGAGCAGTACTTC	CASSLGQGAYEQYF
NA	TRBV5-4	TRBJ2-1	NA	TGTGCCAGGATGGCCCCAAACCTAGAGCAGTTCTTC	CARMAPNLEQFF
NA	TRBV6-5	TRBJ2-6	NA	TGTGCCAGCAGTGACCTATCTGGGGCCAACGTCCTGACTTTC	CASSDLSGANVLTF
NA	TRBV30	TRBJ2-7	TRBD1	TGTGCCTGGAGTGTAGGACAGGCCCCCTACGAGCAGTACTTC	CAWSVGQAPYEQYF
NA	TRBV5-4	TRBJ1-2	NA	TGTGCCAGCAGCTATCCAGGAAACTATGGCTACACCTTC	CASSYPGNYGYTF
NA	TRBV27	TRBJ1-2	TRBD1	TGTGCCAGCAGTCTAATCGGCGGGACAGTCGGCGGTGGCTACACCTTC	CASSLIGGTVGGGYTF
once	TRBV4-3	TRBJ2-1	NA	TGCGCCAGCAGCCAAGATAGGGGGGGCGGCTCCTACAATGAGCAGTTCTTC	CASSQDRGGGSYNEQFF
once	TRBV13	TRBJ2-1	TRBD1	TGTGCCAGCAGCTCGACAGGGAGAAACAATGAGCAGTTCTTC	CASSSTGRNNEQFF
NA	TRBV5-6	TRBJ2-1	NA	TGTGCCAGCAGCTTACAGGACAATGAGCAGTTCTTC	CASSLQDNEQFF
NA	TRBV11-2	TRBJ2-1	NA	TGTGCCAGCAGCCAGGGGAATGAGCAGTTCTTC	CASSQGNEQFF
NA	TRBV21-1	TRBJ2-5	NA	TGTGCCAGCAGCAAAGCGCAGGGGGTAGGGCCTCAAGAGACCCAGTACTTC	CASSKAQGVGPQETQYF
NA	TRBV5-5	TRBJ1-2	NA	TGTGCCAGCAGCTTGGTTGGAATCGGCTATGGCTACACCTTC	CASSLVGIGYGYTF
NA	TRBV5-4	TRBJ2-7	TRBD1	TGTGCCAGCAGCTTAGGACAGGGATTGAACGAGCAGTACTTC	CASSLGQGLNEQYF
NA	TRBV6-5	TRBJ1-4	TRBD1	TGTGCCAGCAGTAACAGGGGCCGGGGAGAAAAACTGTTTTTT	CASSNRGRGEKLFF
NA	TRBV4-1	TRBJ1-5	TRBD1	TGCGCCAGCAGCCAAGAACGAGGTTACAGGGGTGATCAGCCCCAGCATTTT	CASSQERGYRGDQPQHF
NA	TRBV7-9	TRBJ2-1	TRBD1	TGTGCCAGCAGCATGGGACAGGGATGGTGGGCCTACAATGAGCAGTTCTTC	CASSMGQGWWAYNEQFF
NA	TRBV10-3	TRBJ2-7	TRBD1	TGTGCCATCCTGGGACAGGGGGCCTACGAGCAGTACTTC	CAILGQGAYEQYF
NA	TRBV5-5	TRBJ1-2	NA	TGTGCCAGCAGCCCGGGACTTTTCTATGGCTACACCTTC	CASSPGLFYGYTF
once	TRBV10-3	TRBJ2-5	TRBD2	TGTGCCATCAGTGAGTCAGGTAGCGGGGGTTTAGAGACCCAGTACTTC	CAISESGSGGLETQYF
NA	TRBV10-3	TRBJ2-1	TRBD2	TGTGCCATCACTGCGACTAGCGGGGGGTTGGATGAGCAGTTCTTC	CAITATSGGLDEQFF
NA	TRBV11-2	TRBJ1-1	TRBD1	TGTGCCAGCAGCTCGGGGGGACAGATGAACACTGAAGCTTTCTTT	CASSSGGQMNTEAFF
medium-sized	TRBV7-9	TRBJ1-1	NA	TGTGCCAGCAGCTTAGAGGGAACTGACGGGCGAAAAGCTTTCTTT	CASSLEGTDGRKAFF
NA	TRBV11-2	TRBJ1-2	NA	TGTGCCAGCAGCTTAGGAGGGGGAGTGGATGGCTACACCTTC	CASSLGGGVDGYTF
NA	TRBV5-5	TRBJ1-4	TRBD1	TGTGCCAGCAGCTCACTAGGACAGGAATACAGGGAGTCGTCTAATGAAAAACTGTTTTTT	CASSSLGQEYRESSNEKLFF
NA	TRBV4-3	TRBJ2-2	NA	TGCGCCAGCAGCCCGAGAAGGGCCATAAACACCGGGGAGCTGTTTTTT	CASSPRRAINTGELFF
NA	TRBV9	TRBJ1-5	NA	TGTGCCAGCAGCGTAGGTGGGGGGGTCAATCAGCCCCAGCATTTT	CASSVGGGVNQPQHF
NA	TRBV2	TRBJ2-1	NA	TGTGCCATCGGGACTCCTGGCAATGAGCAGTTCTTC	CAIGTPGNEQFF
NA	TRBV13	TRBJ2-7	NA	TGTGCCAGCAGCTTACGCCGGGCCCCTTCCTTCTACGAGCAGTACTTC	CASSLRRAPSFYEQYF
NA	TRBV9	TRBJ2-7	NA	TGTGCCAGCAGCGATGGAATTTCCTCCTACGAGCAGTACTTC	CASSDGISSYEQYF
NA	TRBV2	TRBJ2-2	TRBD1	TGTGCCAGCAGTGAAGGGACAGGGGGCGGCACCGGGGAGCTGTTTTTT	CASSEGTGGGTGELFF
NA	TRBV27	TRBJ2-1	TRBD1	TGTGCCAGCAGCTCCGGGACAGGGGGCTACAATGAGCAGTTCTTC	CASSSGTGGYNEQFF
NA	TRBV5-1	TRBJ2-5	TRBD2	TGCGCCAGCAGCTTGGATAGCGGGGCAGAGACCCAGTACTTC	CASSLDSGAETQYF
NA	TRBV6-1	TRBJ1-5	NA	TGTGCCAGCAGTGAAGGAGGGATTAGCAATCAGCCCCAGCATTTT	CASSEGGISNQPQHF
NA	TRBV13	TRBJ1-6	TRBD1	TGTGCCAGCAGCGTGGGACAGGTAAATTCACCCCTCCACTTT	CASSVGQVNSPLHF
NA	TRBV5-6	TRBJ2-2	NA	TGTGCCAGCAGCCCCCCGGGGGAAGGCTTGGGCGGGGAGCTGTTTTTT	CASSPPGEGLGGELFF